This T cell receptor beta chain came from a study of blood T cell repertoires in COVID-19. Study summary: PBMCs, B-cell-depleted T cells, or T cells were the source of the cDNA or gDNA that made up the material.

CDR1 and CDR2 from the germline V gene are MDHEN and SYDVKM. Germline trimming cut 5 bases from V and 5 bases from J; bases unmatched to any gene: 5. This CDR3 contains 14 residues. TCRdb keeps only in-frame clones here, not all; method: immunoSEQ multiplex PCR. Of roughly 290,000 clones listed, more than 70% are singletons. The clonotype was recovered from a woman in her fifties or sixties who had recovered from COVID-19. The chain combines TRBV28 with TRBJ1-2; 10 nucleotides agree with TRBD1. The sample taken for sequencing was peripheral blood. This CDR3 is CASSPPGQGYGYTF. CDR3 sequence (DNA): TGTGCCAGCAGTCCCCCGGGACAGGGGTATGGCTACACCTTC.